Here is one TCR beta chain with its context. Its antigen is as yet unknown. CDR1 SEHNR and CDR2 FQNEAQ come from the germline V gene (reference sequence). The V and J ends lost 4 bases and 6 bases, in that order; junction bases with no gene match: 11. The CDR3 consists of 16 residues. Approximately 100,000 TCR templates per sample were sequenced. Some clones are missing from TCRdb's copy, which holds only in-frame ones; the method was immunoSEQ multiplex PCR. There are 80,000 to 130,000 clones in the sample; about 90% occur only once, and roughly 0.78% lies in the top ten. This specimen comes from a study of siplizumab effects on memory and regulatory T cells. Findings of the study overall: Tregs proliferating in siplizumab cultures lacked confirmation of their suppressive function. With siplizumab, mappable alloreactive CD4+ clones averaged roughly 69% Treg-derived, versus roughly 25% in controls.

V gene TRBV7-9 combines with J gene TRBJ2-2; TRBD2 matches 7 bases. The specimen was Tregs sorted from blood. This receptor was taken from a human donor in good health. CDR3 nucleotides: TGTGCCAGCAGCTCATCGCCGGGGGGTGTACCCGGGGAGCTGTTTTTT. Protein product: CASSSSPGGVPGELFF.